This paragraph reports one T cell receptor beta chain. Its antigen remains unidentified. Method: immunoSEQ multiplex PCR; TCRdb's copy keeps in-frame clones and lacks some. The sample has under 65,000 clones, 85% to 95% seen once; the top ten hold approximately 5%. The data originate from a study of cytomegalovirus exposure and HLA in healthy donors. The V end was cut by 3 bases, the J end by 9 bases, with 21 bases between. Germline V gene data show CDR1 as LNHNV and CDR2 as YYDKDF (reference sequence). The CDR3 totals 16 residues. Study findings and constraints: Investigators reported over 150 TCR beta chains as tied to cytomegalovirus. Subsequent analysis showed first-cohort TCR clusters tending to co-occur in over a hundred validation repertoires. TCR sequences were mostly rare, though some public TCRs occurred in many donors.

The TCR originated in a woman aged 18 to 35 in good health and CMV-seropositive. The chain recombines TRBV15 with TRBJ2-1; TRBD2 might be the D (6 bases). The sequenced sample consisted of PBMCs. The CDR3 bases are TGTGCCACCAGCAGTCAAATGAACCTCCCCGGGGGTGAGCAGTTCTTC. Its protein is CATSSQMNLPGGEQFF.